This is a list of T cell receptor beta chains from one sample in a study of OX40 agonist ivuxolimab in advanced cancers. Assay used: immunoSEQ multiplex PCR; TCRdb lists only in-frame clones, some missing. This sample has tens of thousands of clones, with 70% to 90% found just once. The sample in question was CD4+ or CD8+ T cells sorted from blood, obtained in a trial of the OX40 agonist ivuxolimab. Receptor source: an adult with an advanced solid tumor such as melanoma, head and neck, liver or kidney cancer. Each CDR3 is given with its conserved first and last residue. D genes are given only for firm matches. A clone size is listed for some rows: how often the clone was seen (once, few, many), or a class if it is expanded.

TRBJ2-7,.,.,TRBV5-1,CASSLAGYSYEQYF,TGCGCCAGCAGCTTGGCTGGGTACTCCTACGAGCAGTACTTC
TRBJ1-4,.,TRBD1,TRBV5-4,CASSQGTGGGEKLFF,TGTGCCAGCAGCCAAGGGACAGGGGGCGGTGAAAAACTGTTTTTT
TRBJ2-3,.,TRBD1,TRBV20-1,CSANRGDTQYF,TGCAGTGCGAACAGGGGTGATACGCAGTATTTT
TRBJ1-2,.,TRBD1,TRBV28,CASTSPITQGRLPGGYTF,TGTGCCAGCACTTCTCCGATAACACAGGGGCGGTTACCGGGTGGCTACACCTTC
TRBJ2-4,.,.,TRBV2,CASSEGGKEYF,TGTGCCAGCAGTGAAGGGGGGAAGGAGTACTTC
TRBJ2-7,.,.,TRBV18,CASSPRENYEQYF,TGTGCCAGCTCACCACGGGAAAACTACGAGCAGTACTTC
TRBJ1-1,.,TRBD1,TRBV7-9,CASSAGQGNTEAFF,TGTGCCAGCAGCGCCGGACAGGGAAACACTGAAGCTTTCTTT
TRBJ2-1,.,.,TRBV11-2,CASSPPGNEQFF,TGTGCCTCTAGTCCCCCTGGAAATGAGCAGTTCTTC
TRBJ2-7,few,.,TRBV5-1,CASRPSPRDDYEQYF,TGCGCCAGCAGACCATCCCCCCGGGACGACTACGAGCAGTACTTC
TRBJ1-2,.,.,TRBV5-1,CASSERVGYGYTF,TGCGCCAGCAGCGAGAGGGTAGGCTATGGCTACACCTTC
TRBJ1-1,.,TRBD1,TRBV10-3,CAITRDSNTEAFF,TGTGCCATCACCCGGGACAGTAACACTGAAGCTTTCTTT
TRBJ2-5,.,.,TRBV27,CASRISAATETQYF,TGTGCCAGCCGGATCTCGGCGGCTACGGAGACCCAGTACTTC
TRBJ1-3,.,.,TRBV7-6,CASSSGIPFSGNTIYF,TGTGCCAGCAGCTCGGGAATCCCTTTCTCTGGAAACACCATATATTTT
TRBJ2-5,once,TRBD2,TRBV7-8,CASSPATGGETQYF,TGTGCCAGCAGCCCGGCGACCGGGGGGGAGACCCAGTACTTC
TRBJ2-5,.,.,TRBV19,CASSLKSGERPKTQYF,TGTGCCAGTAGTTTGAAGAGCGGAGAAAGGCCGAAGACCCAGTACTTC
TRBJ1-1,.,.,TRBV11-2,CASSLGGAGTEAFF,TGTGCCAGCAGCCTAGGGGGGGCCGGCACTGAAGCTTTCTTT
TRBJ2-5,.,.,TRBV12-2,CASRAEQETQYF,TGTGCAAGTAGGGCGGAACAAGAGACCCAGTACTTC
TRBJ2-1,.,.,TRBV4-3,CASSQPTVNNEQFF,TGCGCCAGCAGCCAACCGACAGTAAACAATGAGCAGTTCTTC
TRBJ2-7,.,.,TRBV29-1,CSVGDTSYEQYF,TGCAGCGTTGGGGACACCTCCTACGAGCAGTACTTC
TRBJ2-2,.,TRBD1,TRBV2,CASKGTGGIPGELFF,TGTGCCAGCAAGGGGACAGGCGGGATCCCCGGGGAGCTGTTTTTT
TRBJ2-1,.,.,TRBV28,CASRSGGGSYNEQFF,TGTGCCAGCAGGTCTGGCGGCGGCTCCTACAATGAGCAGTTCTTC